This T cell receptor (beta chain) emerged from a study of blood T cells in healthy people across ages. The wider study: When template switching was applied, about one barcoded beta molecule was captured per two T cells.

General observations from the study: Donors of long life had a larger count of naive CD4+ cells and greater diversity than aged donors. While age rose, TCR beta diversity per million T cells dropped in a roughly linear way.

Germline CDR1 and CDR2: SGDLS and YYNGEE. Trimming pared 7 bases from V and 3 bases from J, leaving 13 bases between. The CDR3 is made up of 13 amino acids. Then a second PCR, running about 6 to 11 cycles, was carried out with a sample-barcoded 5' primer and a J-beta primer mix. TCRdb reprocessed the 5' RACE reads with MiXCR, giving one entry per CDR3 protein. The table records 700,000 or so distinct CDR3 sequences, around 41% of them present only once. Concerning this clonotype itself: Its antigen remains unknown.

The genes are TRBV9 and TRBJ1-1, with D possibly matching TRBD1 (5 bases). This TCR derives from a man of 80 years or more in good health. The source material was blood. The CDR3 sequence is CASGAGRDTEAFF. The CDR3 DNA reads TGTGCCAGCGGGGCAGGGAGGGACACTGAAGCTTTCTTT.